This note documents a single T cell receptor (beta chain) sequence. V was pared by 4 bases and J by 4 bases, with 35 bases of the junction left unmatched. Germline V gene sequence: CDR1 SGHRS, CDR2 YFSETQ. This CDR3 contains 23 residues. The sample is drawn from a study of control samples from healthy donors and cancer patients. Sequenced by immunoSEQ multiplex PCR; TCRdb stores in-frame clones only, minus some. In the table there are some 130,000 clones, roughly 91% of which are singletons. The V call is TRBV5-1, the J call TRBJ2-7; 7 bases are shared with TRBD2. Sequenced sample: PBMCs. The source of this sequence is a man aged 45-60 years with head and neck cancer. The CDR3 nucleotides are TGCGCCAGCAGCCTGGGCGAAGGGGCGCGGGAAAGCGGGGAGGTCCCCCTAAATTACGAGCAGTACTTC. It yields the protein CASSLGEGARESGEVPLNYEQYF.